This T cell receptor beta chain came from a study of cytomegalovirus exposure and HLA in healthy donors. The PCR made use of 60 Vbeta and 13 Jbeta primers. Clones were sequenced by immunoSEQ multiplex PCR, and TCRdb holds only the in-frame ones, with some missing. In the table there are roughly 200,000 clones, around a tenth of which are singletons. Trimming removed 4 bases from V and 0 bases from J, with 14 bases in between. The CDR3 runs to 15 residues. Germline V gene sequence: CDR1 SGHRS, CDR2 YFSETQ. The chain recombines TRBV5-1 with TRBJ2-7, with D possibly TRBD1 on 6 matching bases. The sequencing sample was made of PBMCs. This clonotype was obtained from a woman aged 25 to 39 in good health and CMV-seropositive. CDR3 coding DNA: TGCGCCAGCAGCCCAACCTGGGACAACTCCTACGAGCAGTACTTC. This gives the protein CASSPTWDNSYEQYF.